This TCR beta chain emerged from a study of OX40 agonist ivuxolimab in advanced cancers. Describing the broader study: Ivuxolimab was a fully human IgG2 agonistic monoclonal antibody targeting the costimulatory receptor OX40 (CD134). Patients were allowed to have had prior anti-PD-1, anti-PD-L1 or anti-CTLA-4 therapy, and approximately 40% of the dose-escalation patients had been treated with checkpoint inhibitors. In the dose-escalation cohort, around four fifths of patients were male, and the mean age was around 60 years, with a range of roughly 23 to 85. Of the 50 or so patients in dose escalation, 19 had hepatocellular carcinoma, around 15 had melanoma, 9 had renal cell carcinoma and 9 had head and neck cancer. Peripheral TCRbeta sequencing was intended to test whether TCR sequence diversity was altered and clonal T-cell expansion was caused by ivuxolimab. Three dose-escalation patients achieved partial responses, one with hepatocellular carcinoma and two with cutaneous melanoma. The paper describes the monotherapy dose-escalation part (N of about 55 patients) of the phase I trial of ivuxolimab. Intravenous ivuxolimab was administered to patients every 2 weeks at six dose levels: 0.01, 0.1, 0.3, 1.5, 3 and 10 mg/kg.

Points on this clone: Its antigen remains undetermined. The input lacks base qualities; no much larger clone sits a single base away.

The trim is 4 bases for V and 4 bases for J, with a gap of 17 bases between the germline ends. From a lookup of the germline V gene, CDR1 and CDR2 are MDHEN and SYDVKM. The CDR3 covers 16 residues, taking in both the cysteine and the phenylalanine. The entry retains the CDR3 DNA only, 48 bases that are in frame from base 1. The trial excluded patients who had a history of autoimmune disease or were on systemic immunosuppression. Peripheral blood for TCR sequencing was collected from all dose cohorts at baseline, on cycle 4 day 1, and on cycle 7 day 1. Samples came from an open-label, multicenter, first-in-human phase I dose-escalation trial of ivuxolimab. The trial enrolled adults with locally advanced or metastatic head and neck squamous cell, hepatocellular, melanoma or renal cell carcinoma. Before TCR sequencing, CD4+ and CD8+ T cells were separately sorted from peripheral blood. Overall study outcomes, separate from this receptor: Low levels of normalized T-cell clonal expansion were also seen in some patients who did not respond. After ivuxolimab, expanded clones were on average more numerous among CD8+ T cells than among CD4+ T cells. The antigen specificity of the peripheral T cells that underwent clonal expansion was not determined. In the 0.1-3.0 mg/kg groups, partial responders were among the patients with the lowest normalized peripheral clonal expansion, particularly in CD8+ T cells. At doses from 0.1 to 3.0 mg/kg, clonal expansion was seen in both CD4+ and CD8+ blood T cells between baseline and week 6.

Genomic DNA was extracted from sorted cells for sequencing of the TCRbeta CDR3 region. TCRbeta CDR3 regions were sequenced using the immunoSEQ Assay. The table was pulled from immuneACCESS by TCRdb, which kept in-frame rearrangements only. Such tables lose some clones; where checked, under half of the loss comes from unresolved V genes, and the rest has no known cause. The sample table lists about 27,000 clones, 82% of them with a count of one. The biggest ten clones account for around a fifth of the sample. This sequence originates from an adult with an advanced solid tumor such as melanoma, head and neck, liver or kidney cancer. The starting material was CD4+ or CD8+ T cells sorted from blood, obtained in a trial of the OX40 agonist ivuxolimab. The chain links TRBV28 with TRBJ2-1; the D call could be TRBD1 or TRBD2, with each sharing 6 bases. The CDR3 amino acid sequence is: CASSSRGSGYYNEQFF. The base sequence is TGTGCCAGCAGTTCCAGGGGTAGCGGCTATTACAATGAGCAGTTCTTC. When the CDR3 is completed using the reference TRBV28 and TRBJ2-1 genes on either side, the full variable domain is DVKVTQSSRYLVKRTGEKVFLECVQDMDHENMFWYRQDPGLGLRLIYFSYDVKMKEKGDIPEGYSVSREKKERFSLILESASTNQTSMYLCASSSRGSGYYNEQFFGPGTRLTVL.